This T cell receptor (beta chain) was found in a study of OX40 agonist ivuxolimab in advanced cancers. The length of the CDR3 is 13 residues. V lost 1 base, J lost 4 bases, and 10 bases lay in between. Per the germline V gene, CDR1 is GTSNPN and CDR2 is SVGIG (reference sequence). Method: immunoSEQ multiplex PCR; TCRdb's copy keeps in-frame clones and lacks some. The profile shows tens of thousands of clones, roughly 86% of them singletons. The material sequenced was CD4+ or CD8+ T cells sorted from blood, taken in a trial of the OX40 agonist ivuxolimab. The clonotype comes from an adult with an advanced solid tumor such as melanoma, head and neck, liver or kidney cancer. The gene calls are TRBV30 and TRBJ1-1; a possible D gene is TRBD1 (6 bases). This CDR3 reads CAWSGDTGTEAFF. In DNA form, the CDR3 reads TGTGCCTGGAGTGGGGACACAGGCACTGAAGCTTTCTTT.